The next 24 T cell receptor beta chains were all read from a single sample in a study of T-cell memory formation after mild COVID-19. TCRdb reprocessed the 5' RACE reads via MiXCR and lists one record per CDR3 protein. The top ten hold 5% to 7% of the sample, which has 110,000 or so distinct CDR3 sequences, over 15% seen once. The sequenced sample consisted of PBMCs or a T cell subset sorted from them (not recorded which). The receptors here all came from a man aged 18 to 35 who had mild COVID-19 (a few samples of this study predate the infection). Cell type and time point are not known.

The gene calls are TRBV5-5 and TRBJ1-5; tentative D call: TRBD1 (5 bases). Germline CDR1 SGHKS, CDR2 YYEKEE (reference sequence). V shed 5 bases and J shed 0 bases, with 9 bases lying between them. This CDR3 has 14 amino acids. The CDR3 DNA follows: TGTGCCAGCAGTATACAGGTTAGCAATCAGCCCCAGCATTTT. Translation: CASSIQVSNQPQHF.

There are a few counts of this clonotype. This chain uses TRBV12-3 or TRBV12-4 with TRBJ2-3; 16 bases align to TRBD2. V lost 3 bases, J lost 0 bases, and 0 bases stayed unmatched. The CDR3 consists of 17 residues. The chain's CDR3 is CASSLGLAGGSTDTQYF. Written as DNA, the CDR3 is TGTGCCAGCAGTTTGGGACTAGCGGGGGGGAGCACAGATACGCAGTATTTT.

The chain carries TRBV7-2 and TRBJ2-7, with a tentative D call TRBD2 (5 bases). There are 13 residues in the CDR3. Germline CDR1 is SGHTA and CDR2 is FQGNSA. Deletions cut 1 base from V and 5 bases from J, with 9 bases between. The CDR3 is CASSLDPGDEQYF. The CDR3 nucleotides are TGTGCCAGCAGCTTAGATCCCGGGGACGAGCAGTACTTC.

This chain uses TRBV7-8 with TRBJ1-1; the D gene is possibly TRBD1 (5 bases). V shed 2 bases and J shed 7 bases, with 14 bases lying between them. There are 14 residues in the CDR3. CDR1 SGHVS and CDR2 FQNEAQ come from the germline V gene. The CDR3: CASSLLAGAIEAFF. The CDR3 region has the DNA TGTGCCAGCAGCTTATTGGCTGGGGCGATTGAAGCTTTCTTT.

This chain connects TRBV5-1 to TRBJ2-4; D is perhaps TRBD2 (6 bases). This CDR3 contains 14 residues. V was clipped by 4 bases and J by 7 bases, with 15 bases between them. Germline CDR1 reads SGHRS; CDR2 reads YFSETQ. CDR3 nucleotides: TGCGCCAGCAGCCGCGGGACCGGCAAGAACATTCAGTACTTC. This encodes CASSRGTGKNIQYF.

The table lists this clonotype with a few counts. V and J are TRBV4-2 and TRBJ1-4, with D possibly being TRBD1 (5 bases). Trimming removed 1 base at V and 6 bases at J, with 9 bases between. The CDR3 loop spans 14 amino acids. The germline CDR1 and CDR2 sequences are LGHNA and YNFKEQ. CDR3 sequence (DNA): TGTGCCAGCAGCCAAGGGGGCGGGTATGAAAAACTGTTTTTT. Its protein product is CASSQGGGYEKLFF.

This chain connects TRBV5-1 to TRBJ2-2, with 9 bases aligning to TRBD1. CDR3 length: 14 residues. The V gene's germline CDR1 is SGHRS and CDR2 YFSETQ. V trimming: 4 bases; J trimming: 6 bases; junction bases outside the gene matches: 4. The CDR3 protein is CASSPRQGAGELFF. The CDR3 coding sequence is TGCGCCAGCAGCCCACGACAGGGGGCCGGGGAGCTGTTTTTT.

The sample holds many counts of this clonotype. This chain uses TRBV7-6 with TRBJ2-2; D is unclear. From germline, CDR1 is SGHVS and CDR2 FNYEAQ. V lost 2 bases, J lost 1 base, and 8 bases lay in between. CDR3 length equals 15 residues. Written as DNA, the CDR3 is TGTGCCAGCAGCTTACGTTTAGTGAACACCGGGGAGCTGTTTTTT. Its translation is CASSLRLVNTGELFF. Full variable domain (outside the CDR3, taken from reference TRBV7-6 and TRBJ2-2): GAGVSQSPRYKVTKRGQDVALRCDPISGHVSLYWYRQALGQGPEFLTYFNYEAQQDKSGLPNDRFSAERPEGSISTLTIQRTEQRDSAMYRCASSLRLVNTGELFFGEGSRLTVL.

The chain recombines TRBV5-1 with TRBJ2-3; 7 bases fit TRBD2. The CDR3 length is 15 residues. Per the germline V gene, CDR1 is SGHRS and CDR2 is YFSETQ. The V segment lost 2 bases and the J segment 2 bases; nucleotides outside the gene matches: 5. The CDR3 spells CASSFSGPFTDTQYF. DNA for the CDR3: TGCGCCAGCAGCTTTAGCGGGCCCTTCACAGATACGCAGTATTTT.

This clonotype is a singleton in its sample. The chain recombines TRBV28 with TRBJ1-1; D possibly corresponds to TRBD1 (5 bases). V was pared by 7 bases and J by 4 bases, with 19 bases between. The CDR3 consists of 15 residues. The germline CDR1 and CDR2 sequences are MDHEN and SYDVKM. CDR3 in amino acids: CASNPGGGFPTEAFF. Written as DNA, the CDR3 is TGTGCCAGCAATCCCGGGGGAGGGTTTCCCACTGAAGCTTTCTTT. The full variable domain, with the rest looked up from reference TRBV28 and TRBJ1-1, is DVKVTQSSRYLVKRTGEKVFLECVQDMDHENMFWYRQDPGLGLRLIYFSYDVKMKEKGDIPEGYSVSREKKERFSLILESASTNQTSMYLCASNPGGGFPTEAFFGQGTRLTVV.

CDR3 in DNA: TGCGCCAGCAGCTCGGGACAGGGGGGCTACGAGCAGTACTTC. As protein: CASSSGQGGYEQYF. This rearrangement joins TRBV5-1 to TRBJ2-7; 11 bases agree with TRBD1. This CDR3 has 14 amino acids. Germline V gene sequence: CDR1 SGHRS, CDR2 YFSETQ. Trimming removed 3 bases from V and 3 bases from J; junction bases left unmatched: 2.

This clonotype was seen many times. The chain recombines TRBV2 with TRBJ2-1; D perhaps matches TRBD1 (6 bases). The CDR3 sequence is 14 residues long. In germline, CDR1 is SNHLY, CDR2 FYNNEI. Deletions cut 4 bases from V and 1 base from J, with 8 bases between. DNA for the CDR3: TGTGCCAGCAGTGTCAGGGGATCCTACAATGAGCAGTTCTTC. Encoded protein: CASSVRGSYNEQFF. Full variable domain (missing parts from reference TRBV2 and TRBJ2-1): EPEVTQTPSHQVTQMGQEVILRCVPISNHLYFYWYRQILGQKVEFLVSFYNNEISEKSEIFDDQFSVERPDGSNFTLKIRSTKLEDSAMYFCASSVRGSYNEQFFGPGTRLTVL.

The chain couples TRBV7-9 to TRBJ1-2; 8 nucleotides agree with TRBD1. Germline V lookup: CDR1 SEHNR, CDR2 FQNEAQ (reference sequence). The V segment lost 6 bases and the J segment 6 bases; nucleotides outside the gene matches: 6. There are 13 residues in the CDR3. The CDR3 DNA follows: TGTGCCAGCAGACCCAGGGGGCTGAATGGCTACACCTTC. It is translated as CASRPRGLNGYTF.

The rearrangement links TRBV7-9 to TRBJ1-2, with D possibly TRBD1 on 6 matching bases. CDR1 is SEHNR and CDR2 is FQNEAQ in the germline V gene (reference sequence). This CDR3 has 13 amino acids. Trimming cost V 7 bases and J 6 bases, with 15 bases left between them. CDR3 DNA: TGTGCCAGCATCGCGGACAGTTCGGATGGCTACACCTTC. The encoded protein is CASIADSSDGYTF.

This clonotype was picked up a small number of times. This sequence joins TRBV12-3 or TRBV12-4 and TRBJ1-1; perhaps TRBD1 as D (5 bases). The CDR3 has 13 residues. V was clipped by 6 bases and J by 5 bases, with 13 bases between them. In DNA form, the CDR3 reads TGTGCCAGCAGCATAAGGACAATTACTGAAGCTTTCTTT. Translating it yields CASSIRTITEAFF.

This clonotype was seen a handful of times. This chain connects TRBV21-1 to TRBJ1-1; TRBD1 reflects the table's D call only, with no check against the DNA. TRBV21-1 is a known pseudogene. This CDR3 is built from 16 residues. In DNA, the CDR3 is TGTGCCAGCAGTTTCCGGGACAGGGGGTCGAACACTGAAGCTTTCTTT. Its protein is CASSFRDRGSNTEAFF.

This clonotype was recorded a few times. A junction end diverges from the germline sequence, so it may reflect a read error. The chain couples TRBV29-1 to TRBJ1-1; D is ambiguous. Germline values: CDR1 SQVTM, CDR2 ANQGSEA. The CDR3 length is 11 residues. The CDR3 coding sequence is TGCAGCGGTGAAGAGAACACTGAAGCTTTCTTT. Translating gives CSGEENTEAFF.

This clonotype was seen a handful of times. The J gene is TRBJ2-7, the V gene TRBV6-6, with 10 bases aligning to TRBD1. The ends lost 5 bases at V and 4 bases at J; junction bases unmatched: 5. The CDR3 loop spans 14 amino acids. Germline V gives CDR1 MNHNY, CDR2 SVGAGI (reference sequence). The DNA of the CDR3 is TGTGCCAGCAGTGCGGGACAGGGGAGATACGAGCAGTACTTC. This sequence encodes CASSAGQGRYEQYF.

As DNA, the CDR3 is TGTGCCAGCAGCCAAGGCGGGGTAACTGAAGCTTTCTTT. Its protein is CASSQGGVTEAFF. V and J are TRBV3-1 and TRBJ1-1; D is ambiguous. Trimming stripped 1 base from V and 5 bases from J, with 8 bases between. Germline loops: CDR1 LGHDT, CDR2 YNNKEL (reference sequence). There are 13 residues in the CDR3.

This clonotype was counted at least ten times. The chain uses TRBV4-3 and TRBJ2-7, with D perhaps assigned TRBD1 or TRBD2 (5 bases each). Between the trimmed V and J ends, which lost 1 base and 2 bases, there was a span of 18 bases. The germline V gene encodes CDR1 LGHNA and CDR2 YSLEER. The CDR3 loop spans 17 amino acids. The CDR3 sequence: CASSQGVTGDGAYEQYF. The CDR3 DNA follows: TGCGCCAGCAGCCAAGGCGTTACTGGGGACGGGGCCTACGAGCAGTACTTC.

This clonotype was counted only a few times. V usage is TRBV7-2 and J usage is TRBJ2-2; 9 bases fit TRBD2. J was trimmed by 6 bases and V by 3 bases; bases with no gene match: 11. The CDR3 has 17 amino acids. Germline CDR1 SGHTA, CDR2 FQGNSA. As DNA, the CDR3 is TGTGCCAGCAGCTTTTCTAGCGGGGAGTATAGATCCGGGGAGCTGTTTTTT. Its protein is CASSFSSGEYRSGELFF.

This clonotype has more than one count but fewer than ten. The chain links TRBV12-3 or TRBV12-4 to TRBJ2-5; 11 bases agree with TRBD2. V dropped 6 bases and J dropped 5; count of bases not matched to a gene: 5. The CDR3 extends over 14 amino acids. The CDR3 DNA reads TGTGCCAGCAGAAATAGCGGGGGGGCGGAGACCCAGTACTTC. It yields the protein CASRNSGGAETQYF.

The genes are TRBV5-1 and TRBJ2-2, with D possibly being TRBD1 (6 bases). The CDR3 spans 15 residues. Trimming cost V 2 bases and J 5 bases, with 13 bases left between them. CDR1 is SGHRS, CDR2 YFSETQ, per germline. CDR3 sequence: CASSFMGQSTGELFF. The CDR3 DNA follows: TGCGCCAGCAGCTTCATGGGACAATCTACCGGGGAGCTGTTTTTT.

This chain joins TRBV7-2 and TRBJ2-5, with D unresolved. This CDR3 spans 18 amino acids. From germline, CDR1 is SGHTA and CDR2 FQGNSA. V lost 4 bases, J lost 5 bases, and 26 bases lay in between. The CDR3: CASSSLGPRYPVGETQYF. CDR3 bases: TGTGCCAGCAGCTCGCTTGGCCCCCGCTACCCCGTAGGGGAGACCCAGTACTTC.